The next 25 T cell receptor beta chains were all read from a single sample in a study of blood T cell repertoires in COVID-19. Only in-frame clones appear in the TCRdb table, and some are missing; sequencing was by immunoSEQ multiplex PCR. The sample holds roughly 120,000 clones, 85% to 90% seen once. The sequencing sample was made of peripheral blood. The receptors were sampled from a human donor in a cohort sampled during active COVID-19.

This chain uses TRBV5-6 with TRBJ2-5, with 11 bases aligning to TRBD1. The CDR3 consists of 14 residues. CDR1 is SGHDT, CDR2 YYEEEE, per germline. V was clipped by 2 bases and J by 5 bases; unmatched bases: 2. The CDR3 bases are TGTGCCAGCAGCTTTGGGGACAGGGGGGAGACCCAGTACTTC. Protein sequence: CASSFGDRGETQYF.

The gene calls are TRBV28 and TRBJ2-7; 9 bases align to TRBD2. Per germline, CDR1 MDHEN and CDR2 SYDVKM. Trimming at V came to 6 bases and at J to 7 bases, leaving 7 bases not matched to a gene. The CDR3 spans 13 residues. DNA for the CDR3: TGTGCCAGCAGACCGGGACTAGCAGGGGAGCAGTACTTC. It is translated as CASRPGLAGEQYF.

V and J are TRBV28 and TRBJ1-5; D might be TRBD1 (5 bases). Germline CDR1 and CDR2: MDHEN and SYDVKM. V lost 4 bases and J 4 bases, leaving 14 bases between the germline ends. There are 15 residues in the CDR3. The CDR3 spells CASSSGAFGNQPQHF. The CDR3 region has the DNA TGTGCCAGCAGTTCTGGGGCCTTCGGGAATCAGCCCCAGCATTTT.

The chain has TRBV7-9 and TRBJ2-7; D is ambiguous. Trimming pared 1 base from V and 6 bases from J, leaving 7 bases between. CDR3 length: 12 residues. Germline assignment: CDR1 SEHNR and CDR2 FQNEAQ (reference sequence). CDR3 in DNA: TGTGCCAGCAGCTTAGGGTACAGCGAGCAGTACTTC. This translates into CASSLGYSEQYF. Full variable domain (missing parts from reference TRBV7-9 and TRBJ2-7): DTGVSQNPRHKITKRGQNVTFRCDPISEHNRLYWYRQTLGQGPEFLTYFQNEAQLEKSRLLSDRFSAERPKGSFSTLEIQRTEQGDSAMYLCASSLGYSEQYFGPGTRLTVT.

The chain links TRBV19 to TRBJ2-5, with D possibly matching TRBD2 (5 bases). From germline, CDR1 is LNHDA and CDR2 SQIVND (reference sequence). Trimming shortened V by 6 bases and J by 2 bases, and 13 bases separated the two germline ends. The CDR3 spans 14 residues. The chain's CDR3 is CASRRTGSQETQYF. Here the CDR3 DNA reads TGTGCCAGTAGGCGTACGGGGTCACAAGAGACCCAGTACTTC. Full variable domain (remainder filled in from reference TRBV19 and TRBJ2-5): DGGITQSPKYLFRKEGQNVTLSCEQNLNHDAMYWYRQDPGQGLRLIYYSQIVNDFQKGDIAEGYSVSREKKESFPLTVTSAQKNPTAFYLCASRRTGSQETQYFGPGTRLLVL.

This clone was detected ten times or more. The genes are TRBV7-8 and TRBJ1-4; D is ambiguous. The V end was cut by 1 base, the J end by 7 bases, with 7 bases between. The CDR3 totals 13 residues. Germline V gene lookup returns CDR1 SGHVS and CDR2 FQNEAQ. CDR3 sequence reads: CASSLGAGEKLFF. For the CDR3, the DNA is TGTGCCAGCAGCTTAGGCGCGGGTGAAAAACTGTTTTTT.

The chain carries TRBV11-3 and TRBJ2-3, with TRBD2 as a possible D gene (6 bases). Trimming removed 3 bases from V and 0 bases from J, with 7 bases in between. The CDR3 is 14 amino acids. Germline V gene data show CDR1 as SGHNT and CDR2 as YENEEA. CDR3 residues: CASSLEGSTDTQYF. The CDR3 nucleotides read TGTGCCAGCAGCTTGGAGGGTAGCACAGATACGCAGTATTTT.

The chain employs TRBV5-1 and TRBJ2-7; no reliable D call. V was clipped by 0 bases and J by 2 bases, with 12 bases between them. This CDR3 has 15 amino acids. CDR1 and CDR2 from the germline V gene are SGHRS and YFSETQ. DNA for the CDR3: TGCGCCAGCAGCTTGGGCCCGATAAGAGCCTACGAGCAGTACTTC. Translating gives CASSLGPIRAYEQYF. The complete variable domain, with remaining parts taken from reference TRBV5-1 and TRBJ2-7, reads KAGVTQTPRYLIKTRGQQVTLSCSPISGHRSVSWYQQTPGQGLQFLFEYFSETQRNKGNFPGRFSGRQFSNSRSEMNVSTLELGDSALYLCASSLGPIRAYEQYFGPGTRLTVT.

The V gene is TRBV7-8, the J gene TRBJ1-3, with a possible D match to TRBD1 (5 bases). The CDR3 covers 14 residues. V dropped 2 bases and J dropped 4 bases, with 9 bases sitting between them. Germline CDR1 reads SGHVS; CDR2 reads FQNEAQ. Here the CDR3 DNA reads TGTGCCAGCAGCTTATGGGGCGCGGGAAACACCATATATTTT. This gives the protein CASSLWGAGNTIYF.

The rearrangement joins TRBV9 to TRBJ2-1; D not resolved. The length of the CDR3 is 14 residues. Trimming took off 0 bases at V and 9 bases at J, with 13 bases between the two ends. Germline values: CDR1 SGDLS, CDR2 YYNGEE. CDR3 bases: TGTGCCAGCAGCGTAGGAGTAGGCTCGGGTGAGCAGTTCTTC. It is translated as CASSVGVGSGEQFF.

This rearrangement joins TRBV19 to TRBJ1-2; D unresolved. Germline V CDR1 and CDR2: LNHDA, SQIVND (reference sequence). CDR3 size: 15 residues. V dropped 5 bases and J dropped 2 bases, with 15 bases sitting between them. DNA of the CDR3: TGTGCCAGTAGTGACAAGACGGGAGTCAACTATGGCTACACCTTC. Translated: CASSDKTGVNYGYTF.

This clone came up a few times. The chain combines TRBV5-6 with TRBJ2-7, with 12 bases that match TRBD2. After removal of 4 bases from V and 2 bases from J, the junction contained 10 bases not matched to a gene. Germline values: CDR1 SGHDT, CDR2 YYEEEE. This CDR3 comprises 17 residues. The CDR3 loop reads CASSRKTSGRSTYEQYF. The CDR3 coding sequence is TGTGCCAGCAGCCGGAAGACTAGCGGGAGATCCACCTACGAGCAGTACTTC.

The CDR3 DNA reads as TGTGCCAGCAGTCCTCTCATTAAAGGGGGCGCTGCTCCCTACGAGCAGTACTTC. Translated: CASSPLIKGGAAPYEQYF. The V and J genes are TRBV27 and TRBJ2-7, with 7 bases identical to TRBD1. The germline V gene encodes CDR1 MNHEY and CDR2 SMNVEV (reference sequence). The CDR3 sequence is 18 residues long. J lost 2 bases, V lost 5 bases, and 18 bases had no gene match.

The gene calls are TRBV19 and TRBJ2-1; 8 bases are a match to TRBD2. Germline CDR1 LNHDA, CDR2 SQIVND (reference sequence). The CDR3 is 14 amino acids. Losses at the gene ends were 9 bases for V and 6 bases for J; bases not matched to a gene: 10. The CDR3 protein is CASGIAGRSNEQFF. The CDR3 DNA reads as TGTGCCAGCGGGATAGCGGGAAGGAGCAATGAGCAGTTCTTC.

The V and J genes are TRBV29-1 and TRBJ1-1, with D tentatively TRBD1 (6 bases). The germline CDR1 and CDR2 sequences are SQVTM and ANQGSEA. V lost 4 bases and J 2 bases, leaving 14 bases between the germline ends. This CDR3 region has 14 residues. The DNA for the CDR3 is TGCAGCGTTGTTGGGGGCGCCGGTAACACTGAAGCTTTCTTT. Translated, it gives CSVVGGAGNTEAFF. The full variable domain, with the rest looked up from reference TRBV29-1 and TRBJ1-1, is SAVISQKPSRDICQRGTSLTIQCQVDSQVTMMFWYRQQPGQSLTLIATANQGSEATYESGFVIDKFPISRPNLTFSTLTVSNMSPEDSSIYLCSVVGGAGNTEAFFGQGTRLTVV.

The V and J genes are TRBV7-6 and TRBJ1-4, with 9 positions matching TRBD1. This CDR3 comprises 19 residues. V trimming: 4 bases; J trimming: 0 bases; junction bases outside the gene matches: 12. Germline values: CDR1 SGHVS, CDR2 FNYEAQ. The CDR3 here is CASSSGRGTGTPTNEKLFF. DNA of the CDR3: TGTGCCAGCAGCTCGGGGCGTGGGACAGGGACGCCAACTAATGAAAAACTGTTTTTT.

The genes are TRBV6-5 and TRBJ2-7; D not certain. In germline, CDR1 is MNHEY, CDR2 SVGAGI. The CDR3 is made up of 14 amino acids. Deletions cut 1 base from V and 4 bases from J, with 11 bases between. CDR3 loop: CASSYLGDAYEQYF. The DNA of the CDR3 is TGTGCCAGCAGTTACTTAGGAGATGCGTACGAGCAGTACTTC.

The chain has TRBV12-3 or TRBV12-4 and TRBJ2-3, with D perhaps matching TRBD2 (6 bases). The CDR3 length is 13 residues. Trimming left V 6 bases short and J 3 bases short, with 10 bases between. The CDR3 coding sequence is TGTGCCAGCAGATTCGGGAGTACAGATACGCAGTATTTT. Its protein is CASRFGSTDTQYF.

The chain recombines TRBV5-6 with TRBJ2-7, with 12 bases fitting TRBD2. The CDR3 length is 17 residues. Trimming removed 3 bases from V and 5 bases from J; junction bases left unmatched: 12. Germline CDR1 reads SGHDT; CDR2 reads YYEEEE. Written as DNA, the CDR3 is TGTGCCAGCAGCTATGGACTAGCGGGACTAGGCCAGGACGAGCAGTACTTC. Amino acids: CASSYGLAGLGQDEQYF.

The rearrangement uses TRBV5-1 and TRBJ2-3, with TRBD1 matching 12 bases. CDR1 is SGHRS, CDR2 YFSETQ, per germline. This CDR3 contains 16 residues. V lost 4 bases to trimming and J lost 3 bases; unmatched junction nucleotides: 6. DNA for the CDR3: TGCGCCAGCAGCCTGTGGGACAGGGGGCAGACAGATACGCAGTATTTT. Protein sequence: CASSLWDRGQTDTQYF.

This chain joins TRBV25-1 and TRBJ1-2, with 9 positions matching TRBD1. From germline, CDR1 is MGHDK and CDR2 SYGVNS. This CDR3 is 15 amino acids long. The ends lost 5 bases at V and 7 bases at J; junction bases unmatched: 11. The CDR3 spells CASSLPGTGRVGYTF. The CDR3 coding sequence is TGTGCCAGCAGTCTTCCCGGGACAGGGAGGGTTGGCTACACCTTC.

The J gene is TRBJ2-7, the V gene TRBV18, with a weak D call TRBD2 (5 bases). The V and J ends lost 4 bases and 6 bases respectively, with 19 bases between them. Germline V lookup: CDR1 KGHSH, CDR2 LQKENI. The CDR3 covers 15 residues. The CDR3 DNA reads TGTGCCAGCTCACTTCACAGCGGAATCGGGTCCGAGCAGTACTTC. Its protein product is CASSLHSGIGSEQYF.

This chain joins TRBV25-1 and TRBJ2-5, with 9 bases matching TRBD1. This CDR3 has 14 residues. Germline V gene sequence: CDR1 MGHDK, CDR2 SYGVNS. Trimming cost V 2 bases and J 5 bases; bases outside gene matches: 3. CDR3 DNA: TGTGCCAGCAGTGAAGGGACAGGGTGGGAGACCCAGTACTTC. Its translation is CASSEGTGWETQYF.

V gene TRBV28 combines with J gene TRBJ1-4; perhaps TRBD1 as D (6 bases). Trimming removed 2 bases from V and 5 bases from J, with 15 bases in between. Germline V gives CDR1 MDHEN, CDR2 SYDVKM. The CDR3 contains 16 residues. The CDR3 protein is CASSLPSGVINEKLFF. CDR3 sequence (DNA): TGTGCCAGCAGTTTACCCTCAGGGGTCATAAATGAAAAACTGTTTTTT.

The genes are TRBV4-3 and TRBJ2-7; D not certain. Germline values: CDR1 LGHNA, CDR2 YSLEER. The V end lost 2 bases, the J end lost 7 bases, and 21 bases lay between the germline ends. The CDR3 runs 16 residues. CDR3 loop: CASSQSLGGPPREQYF. DNA for the CDR3: TGCGCCAGCAGCCAAAGCCTAGGCGGTCCACCAAGAGAGCAGTACTTC.